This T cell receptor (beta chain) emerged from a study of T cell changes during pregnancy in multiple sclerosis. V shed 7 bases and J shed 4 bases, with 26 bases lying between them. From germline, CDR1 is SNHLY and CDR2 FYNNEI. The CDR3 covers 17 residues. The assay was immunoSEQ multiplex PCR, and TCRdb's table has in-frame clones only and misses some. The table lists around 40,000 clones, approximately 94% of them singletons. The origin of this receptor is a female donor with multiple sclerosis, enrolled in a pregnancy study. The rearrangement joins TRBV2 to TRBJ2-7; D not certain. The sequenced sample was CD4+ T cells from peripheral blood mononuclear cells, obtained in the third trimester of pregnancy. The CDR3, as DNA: TGTGCCAGCACCCGAAGTCCGACTCAAGGAACCTATTACGAGCAGTACTTC. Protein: CASTRSPTQGTYYEQYF.